The 28 T cell receptor beta chains presented below share a single source sample, sequenced in a study of blood T cell repertoires in COVID-19. TCRdb keeps only in-frame clones here, not all; method: immunoSEQ multiplex PCR. Among around 40,000 clones listed, around 96% were seen once. Sequencing was performed on peripheral blood. The receptors originated from a human donor with active COVID-19. The donor label of this sample is uncertain.

The chain has TRBV10-3 and TRBJ2-7; 11 positions agree with TRBD1. V lost 0 bases, J lost 0 bases, and 7 bases stayed unmatched. Germline CDR1 is ENHRY and CDR2 is SYGVKD. This CDR3 is 18 amino acids long. CDR3 residues: CAISESGQGGRYSYEQYF. For the CDR3, the DNA is TGTGCCATCAGTGAGTCGGGACAGGGGGGACGATACTCCTACGAGCAGTACTTC.

V usage is TRBV6-1 and J usage is TRBJ1-2; D unclear. The V end lost 1 base, the J end lost 6 bases, and 9 bases lay between the germline ends. Looked up from germline, CDR1 is MNHNS and CDR2 is SASEGT. The CDR3 is 13 amino acids. The CDR3 is CASSEESSNGYTF. In nucleotides, the CDR3 is TGTGCCAGCAGTGAAGAGAGTTCTAATGGCTACACCTTC.

The genes are TRBV29-1 and TRBJ1-2; a weak D match, TRBD1 (5 bases). Between the trimmed V and J ends, which lost 4 bases and 4 bases, there was a span of 16 bases. Germline V gives CDR1 SQVTM, CDR2 ANQGSEA. The CDR3 sequence is 14 residues long. CDR3: CSVAVREGGYGYTF. The CDR3 DNA sequence: TGCAGCGTTGCCGTCAGGGAGGGAGGCTATGGCTACACCTTC.

This rearrangement joins TRBV9 to TRBJ2-3, with 7 positions matching TRBD2. The CDR3 runs to 15 residues. The V gene end was trimmed by 7 bases and the J gene end by 2 bases; junction bases not matched to a gene: 10. CDR1 and CDR2 (germline): SGDLS, YYNGEE. CDR3 nucleotides: TGTGCCAGCGGATCCACTAGCGTGGTCACAGATACGCAGTATTTT. Translation gives CASGSTSVVTDTQYF.

This chain uses TRBV19 with TRBJ2-1; TRBD2 matches at 7 bases. CDR3 length: 16 residues. The germline V gene encodes CDR1 LNHDA and CDR2 SQIVND (reference sequence). With 4 bases clipped from V and 0 bases from J, the junction kept 6 bases outside the gene matches. The CDR3 spells CASSTLAPSSYNEQFF. CDR3 coding DNA: TGTGCCAGTAGTACACTAGCGCCTAGCTCCTACAATGAGCAGTTCTTC.

This chain joins TRBV4-3 and TRBJ2-2; weak D call: TRBD2 (6 bases). V lost 0 bases to trimming and J lost 4 bases, with 12 bases between them. This CDR3 contains 16 residues. CDR1 and CDR2 from the germline V gene are LGHNA and YSLEER. The DNA for the CDR3 is TGCGCCAGCAGCCAAGATAAGTCGGGAGTCACCGGGGAGCTGTTTTTT. Translation gives CASSQDKSGVTGELFF.

The chain has TRBV4-3 and TRBJ2-7; 7 nucleotides align to TRBD1. Looked up from germline, CDR1 is LGHNA and CDR2 is YSLEER. The CDR3 is 14 residues long. V shed 8 bases, J shed 4 bases, and the junction held 11 bases outside the gene matches. Here the CDR3 reads CASSSGTASYEQYF. The DNA of the CDR3 is TGCGCCAGCTCCTCCGGGACAGCCTCTTACGAGCAGTACTTC.

The chain joins TRBV15 to TRBJ2-7; 13 nucleotides match TRBD2. Germline lookup yields CDR1 LNHNV and CDR2 YYDKDF (reference sequence). The CDR3 loop spans 16 amino acids. J was trimmed by 7 bases and V by 2 bases; bases with no gene match: 8. Written as DNA, the CDR3 is TGTGCCACCAGCAGACCAAGGACTAGCGGGAGAGGTGAGCAGTACTTC. This codes for CATSRPRTSGRGEQYF.

V usage is TRBV2 and J usage is TRBJ2-4; TRBD1 is a possible D gene (6 bases). From germline, CDR1 is SNHLY and CDR2 FYNNEI. This CDR3 region has 13 residues. The germline V and J ends were trimmed by 1 base and 15 bases, with 16 bases remaining between them. As DNA, the CDR3 is TGTGCCAGCAGTGAAGGGGGAGTGGGACACGTGTACTTC. Translated: CASSEGGVGHVYF.

The J gene is TRBJ2-2, the V gene TRBV7-9; a possible D gene is TRBD2 (6 bases). Trimming shortened V by 8 bases and J by 4 bases, and 11 bases separated the two germline ends. Germline CDR1 is SEHNR and CDR2 is FQNEAQ (reference sequence). There are 13 residues in the CDR3. The CDR3 reads CASVRDFTGELFF. The DNA for the CDR3 is TGTGCCAGCGTCCGGGACTTCACCGGGGAGCTGTTTTTT.

The rearrangement uses TRBV19 and TRBJ2-7; 9 positions agree with TRBD1. V trimming: 6 bases; J trimming: 6 bases; junction bases outside the gene matches: 18. There are 17 residues in the CDR3. Per germline, CDR1 LNHDA and CDR2 SQIVND (reference sequence). The CDR3, as DNA: TGTGCCAGTAGCAATTTCGCCTCCTCCGGGACAGGGAGCGAGCAGTACTTC. This translates into CASSNFASSGTGSEQYF.

The rearrangement uses TRBV2 and TRBJ2-7; TRBD1 matches 11 bases. V lost 6 bases and J lost 7; bases outside the gene matches: 8. Germline V gene data show CDR1 as SNHLY and CDR2 as FYNNEI. This CDR3 contains 14 residues. The CDR3 DNA reads TGTGCCAGCAGCTTCAGGACAGGGGGCAGAGAGCAGTACTTC. Its translation: CASSFRTGGREQYF.

This rearrangement joins TRBV4-3 to TRBJ1-1; a possible D gene is TRBD1 (6 bases). V lost 0 bases and J 1 base, leaving 6 bases between the germline ends. CDR3 length equals 14 residues. The V gene's germline CDR1 is LGHNA and CDR2 YSLEER. CDR3 loop: CASSQEGGNTEAFF. The CDR3 nucleotides are TGCGCCAGCAGCCAAGAAGGGGGGAACACTGAAGCTTTCTTT.

In this sample, this clone turned up once. J is TRBJ1-1 and V is TRBV18; D is ambiguous. Trimming removed 3 bases at V and 2 bases at J, with 7 bases between. The germline gives CDR1 KGHSH, CDR2 LQKENI. CDR3 length: 13 residues. The CDR3 nucleotides read TGTGCCAGCTCACCTAACAGTAACACTGAAGCTTTCTTT. Translating it yields CASSPNSNTEAFF.

The chain employs TRBV18 and TRBJ2-5; a possible D gene is TRBD2 (6 bases). CDR1 is KGHSH, CDR2 LQKENI, per germline. The CDR3 runs 14 residues. Trimming removed 3 bases at V and 0 bases at J, with 8 bases between. The CDR3 bases are TGTGCCAGCTCACCTCGGGGGTACCAAGAGACCCAGTACTTC. Protein sequence: CASSPRGYQETQYF.

V gene TRBV6-5 combines with J gene TRBJ1-1, with no clear D. Germline assignment: CDR1 MNHEY and CDR2 SVGAGI. This CDR3 region has 15 residues. Trimming shortened V by 7 bases and J by 6 bases, and 21 bases separated the two germline ends. The CDR3 protein is CASKKGPEAAPEAFF. DNA for the CDR3: TGTGCCAGCAAAAAAGGTCCCGAGGCTGCCCCTGAAGCTTTCTTT.

The genes are TRBV14 and TRBJ1-1, with D uncertain. The CDR3 covers 12 residues. CDR1 SGHDN and CDR2 FVKESK come from the germline V gene. V dropped 9 bases and J dropped 4 bases, with 12 bases sitting between them. CDR3 loop: CASSLWSTEAFF. The CDR3 DNA reads as TGTGCCAGTTCCCTTTGGAGCACTGAAGCTTTCTTT.

V gene TRBV12-3 or TRBV12-4 combines with J gene TRBJ1-2; unclear D gene. Deletions cut 6 bases from V and 8 bases from J, with 13 bases between. The CDR3 contains 12 residues. DNA for the CDR3: TGTGCCAGCAGCCCGGGAGGGTTCGGCTACACCTTC. Translation: CASSPGGFGYTF.

The CDR3 reads CASVRQGETQYF. CDR3 bases: TGTGCCAGCGTACGACAGGGGGAGACCCAGTACTTC. The rearrangement uses TRBV7-9 and TRBJ2-5, with 8 bases lining up with TRBD1. The germline gives CDR1 SEHNR, CDR2 FQNEAQ (reference sequence). The CDR3 spans 12 residues. V was pared by 8 bases and J by 5 bases, with 4 bases of the junction left unmatched.

This chain links TRBV19 with TRBJ2-7, with 12 nucleotides matching TRBD2. Germline V gene lookup returns CDR1 LNHDA and CDR2 SQIVND (reference sequence). This CDR3 contains 15 residues. Trimming took 5 bases from V and 5 from J; bases not matched to a gene: 7. CDR3 sequence reads: CASSLTSGGIDEQYF. Written as DNA, the CDR3 is TGTGCCAGTAGTCTAACTAGCGGGGGGATCGACGAGCAGTACTTC.

This clone was recorded only once. This sequence joins TRBV7-2 and TRBJ2-3; 7 bases align to TRBD2. The ends lost 5 bases at V and 3 bases at J; junction bases unmatched: 8. In germline, CDR1 is SGHTA, CDR2 FQGNSA. The CDR3 has 15 residues. CDR3 coding DNA: TGTGCCAGCAGCCCTGCGGGAGATGGGACAGATACGCAGTATTTT. The encoded protein is CASSPAGDGTDTQYF.

J is TRBJ2-7 and V is TRBV7-4, with 14 bases that match TRBD2. The CDR3 consists of 19 residues. Germline lookup yields CDR1 SGHVT and CDR2 SQSDAQ. V lost 5 bases, J lost 1 base, and 13 bases stayed unmatched. CDR3 loop: CASSPEGLAGEEDSYEQYF. Here the CDR3 DNA reads TGTGCCAGCAGCCCTGAGGGACTAGCGGGAGAGGAGGATTCCTACGAGCAGTACTTC. Looking up the rest from reference TRBV7-4 and TRBJ2-7 gives the full variable domain: GAGVSQSPRYKVAKRGRDVALRCDSISGHVTLYWYRQTLGQGSEVLTYSQSDAQRDKSGRPSGRFSAERPERSVSTLKIQRTEQGDSAVYLCASSPEGLAGEEDSYEQYFGPGTRLTVT.

V is TRBV7-8 and J is TRBJ1-5; D perhaps matches TRBD1 (5 bases). The V gene's germline CDR1 is SGHVS and CDR2 FQNEAQ. V was cut by 5 bases and J by 0 bases, with 17 bases left in between. The CDR3 covers 17 residues. The CDR3 sequence: CASSLTRQSYSNQPQHF. CDR3 DNA sequence: TGTGCCAGCAGCCTAACTCGACAGTCCTATAGCAATCAGCCCCAGCATTTT.

The chain uses TRBV6-5 and TRBJ2-3, with D maybe TRBD2 (6 bases). The germline gives CDR1 MNHEY, CDR2 SVGAGI. This CDR3 is built from 14 residues. V shed 10 bases and J shed 0 bases, with 14 bases lying between them. CDR3 sequence (DNA): TGTGCCACCCTGGGGACTTCTAGCACAGATACGCAGTATTTT. This codes for CATLGTSSTDTQYF.

The chain has TRBV19 and TRBJ1-2, with D possibly TRBD1 on 6 matching bases. V was trimmed by 3 bases and J by 4 bases, leaving 9 bases between them. Per the germline V gene, CDR1 is LNHDA and CDR2 is SQIVND (reference sequence). CDR3 length: 13 amino acids. The chain's CDR3 is CASSMAGAYGYTF. CDR3 nucleotides: TGTGCCAGTAGTATGGCGGGGGCCTATGGCTACACCTTC. Drawing the rest from reference TRBV19 and TRBJ1-2, the complete variable domain is DGGITQSPKYLFRKEGQNVTLSCEQNLNHDAMYWYRQDPGQGLRLIYYSQIVNDFQKGDIAEGYSVSREKKESFPLTVTSAQKNPTAFYLCASSMAGAYGYTFGSGTRLTVV.

The chain couples TRBV19 to TRBJ1-2, with D perhaps TRBD1 (5 bases). The V gene lost 4 bases and the J gene lost 7 bases, with 13 bases spanning the gap. CDR1 and CDR2 (germline): LNHDA, SQIVND (reference sequence). This CDR3 region has 13 residues. CDR3 nucleotide sequence: TGTGCCAGTAGTACCGGGGGAGGACCTGGCTACACCTTC. Amino acid sequence: CASSTGGGPGYTF.

This clone was observed once. V and J are TRBV28 and TRBJ2-1, with 7 bases that match TRBD1. The V segment lost 5 bases and the J segment 0 bases; nucleotides outside the gene matches: 1. Germline assignment: CDR1 MDHEN and CDR2 SYDVKM. The CDR3 contains 14 residues. CDR3 region: CASSRDSSYNEQFF. In DNA, the CDR3 is TGTGCCAGCAGTCGGGACAGCTCCTACAATGAGCAGTTCTTC.

The chain combines TRBV5-1 with TRBJ2-7, with TRBD1 matching 10 bases. V dropped 2 bases and J dropped 4; count of bases not matched to a gene: 3. This CDR3 spans 14 amino acids. CDR1 and CDR2 (germline): SGHRS, YFSETQ. The CDR3 loop is CASSFDRGPYEQYF. The CDR3 region has the DNA TGCGCCAGCAGCTTCGACAGGGGGCCTTACGAGCAGTACTTC.